This paragraph reports one T cell receptor beta chain. Treatment defined: preoperative locoregional IRX-2 cytokine immunotherapy. Preoperative locoregional IRX-2 cytokine immunotherapy was tested in the phase Ib source study. Produced via immunoSEQ multiplex PCR; TCRdb's table is partial and in-frame only. Of about 98,000 clones detected, 70% to 90% appear once; the ten largest clones hold around 2.1%. The record originates from a study of preoperative IRX-2 immunotherapy in early breast cancer. Trimming took 5 bases from V and 4 from J, leaving 8 bases between them. CDR3 length equals 12 residues. The germline CDR1 and CDR2 sequences are LNHDA and SQIVND (reference sequence).

This rearrangement joins TRBV19 to TRBJ2-5; TRBD1 is a possible D gene (5 bases). The TCR was taken from a human donor with breast cancer. The material sequenced was tumor tissue, taken after IRX-2 immunotherapy. Here the CDR3 reads CASSFDRETQYF. As DNA, the CDR3 is TGTGCCAGTAGTTTCGACAGAGAGACCCAGTACTTC.